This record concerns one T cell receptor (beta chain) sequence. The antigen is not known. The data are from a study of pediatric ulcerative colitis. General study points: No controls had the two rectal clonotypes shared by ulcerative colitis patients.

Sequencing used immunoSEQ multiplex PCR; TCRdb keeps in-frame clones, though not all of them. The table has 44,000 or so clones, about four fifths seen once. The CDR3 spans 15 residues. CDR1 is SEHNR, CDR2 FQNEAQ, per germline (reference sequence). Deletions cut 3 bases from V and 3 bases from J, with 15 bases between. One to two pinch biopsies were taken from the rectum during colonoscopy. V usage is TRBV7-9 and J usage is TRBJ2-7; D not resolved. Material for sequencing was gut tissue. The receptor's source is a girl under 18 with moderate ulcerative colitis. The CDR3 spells CASSFSLQYRYEQYF. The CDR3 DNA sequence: TGTGCCAGCAGCTTTAGCTTGCAGTATCGCTACGAGCAGTACTTC.